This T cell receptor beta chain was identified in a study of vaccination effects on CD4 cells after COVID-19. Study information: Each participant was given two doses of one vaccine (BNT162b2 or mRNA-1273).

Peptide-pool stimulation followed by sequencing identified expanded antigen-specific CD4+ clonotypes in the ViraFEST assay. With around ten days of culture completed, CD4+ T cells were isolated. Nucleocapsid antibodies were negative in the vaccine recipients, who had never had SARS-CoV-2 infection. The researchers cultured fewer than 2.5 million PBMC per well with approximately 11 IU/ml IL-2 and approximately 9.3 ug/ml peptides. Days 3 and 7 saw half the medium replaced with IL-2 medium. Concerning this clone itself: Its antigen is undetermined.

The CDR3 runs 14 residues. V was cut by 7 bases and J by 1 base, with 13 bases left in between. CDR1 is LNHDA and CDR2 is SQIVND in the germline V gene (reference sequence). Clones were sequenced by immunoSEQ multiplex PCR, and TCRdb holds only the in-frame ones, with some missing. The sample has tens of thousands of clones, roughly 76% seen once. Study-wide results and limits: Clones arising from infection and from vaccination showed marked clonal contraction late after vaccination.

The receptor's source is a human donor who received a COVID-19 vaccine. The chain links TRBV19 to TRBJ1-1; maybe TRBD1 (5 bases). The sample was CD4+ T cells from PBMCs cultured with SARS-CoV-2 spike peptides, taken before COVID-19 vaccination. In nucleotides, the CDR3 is TGTGCCAGTAAGGGGCGGCGGGAGAACACTGAAGCTTTCTTT. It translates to CASKGRRENTEAFF.